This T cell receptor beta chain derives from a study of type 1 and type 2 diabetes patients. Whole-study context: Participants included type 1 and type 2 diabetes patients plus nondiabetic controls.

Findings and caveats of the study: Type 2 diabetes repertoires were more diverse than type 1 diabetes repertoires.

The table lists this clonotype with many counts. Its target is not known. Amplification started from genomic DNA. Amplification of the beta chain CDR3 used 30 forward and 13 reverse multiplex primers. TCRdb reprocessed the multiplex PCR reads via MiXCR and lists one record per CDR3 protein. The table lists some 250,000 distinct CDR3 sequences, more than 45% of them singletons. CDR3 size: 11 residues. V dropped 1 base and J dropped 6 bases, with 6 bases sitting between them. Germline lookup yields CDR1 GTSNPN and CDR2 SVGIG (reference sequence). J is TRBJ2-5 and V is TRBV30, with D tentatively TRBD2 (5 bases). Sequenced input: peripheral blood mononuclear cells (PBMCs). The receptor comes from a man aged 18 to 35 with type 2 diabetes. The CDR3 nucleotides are TGTGCCTGGAGTGCTAGCCAGACCCAGTACTTC. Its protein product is CAWSASQTQYF.